Sequencing of this TCR beta chain was carried out in a study of T cells after yellow fever vaccination. Study conclusions and caveats: A small proportion of clonotypes was detected in both the CD4 and CD8 compartments.

The V gene end was trimmed by 7 bases and the J gene end by 6 bases; junction bases not matched to a gene: 15. CDR3 length: 15 residues. Germline CDR1 GTSNPN, CDR2 SVGIG (reference sequence). A process of 5'RACE template switching, which added a universal primer site and UMIs, was used to make TCR cDNA. TCRdb recomputed calls from the 5' RACE reads with MiXCR, one row per CDR3 protein. The sample records some 69,000 distinct CDR3 sequences, approximately 5% being singletons. A remark on this clonotype: Its antigen is unknown.

Sequences were derived from CD4+ T cells sorted from PBMCs, sampled approximately 16 days after the first yellow fever vaccination. The V call is TRBV30, the J call TRBJ2-1; 7 bases are a match to TRBD1. This clonotype was sampled from a man aged 18-30 years who received the YFV17D yellow fever vaccine. CDR3: CALTGTYRGGNEQFF. CDR3 bases: TGTGCCTTGACAGGGACATACAGAGGAGGCAATGAGCAGTTCTTC. The whole variable domain, filled in from reference TRBV30 and TRBJ2-1, reads SQTIHQWPATLVQPVGSPLSLECTVEGTSNPNLYWYRQAAGRGLQLLFYSVGIGQISSEVPQNLSASRPQDRQFILSSKKLLLSDSGFYLCALTGTYRGGNEQFFGPGTRLTVL.